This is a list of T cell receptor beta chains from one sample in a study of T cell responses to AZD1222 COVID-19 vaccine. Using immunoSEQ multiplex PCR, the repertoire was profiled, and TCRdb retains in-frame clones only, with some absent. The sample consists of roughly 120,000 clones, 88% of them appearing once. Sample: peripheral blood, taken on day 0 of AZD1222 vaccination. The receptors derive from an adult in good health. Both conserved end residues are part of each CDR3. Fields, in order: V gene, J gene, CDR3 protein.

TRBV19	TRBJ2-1	CASSIAGGDEQFF
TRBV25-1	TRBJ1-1	CASSEFGIFEAAFF
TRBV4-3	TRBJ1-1	CASSRRDSLNTEAFF
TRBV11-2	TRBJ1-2	CASSLGGALYYGYTF
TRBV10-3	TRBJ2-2	CAIRTGPGELFF
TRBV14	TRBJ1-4	CASSQGPGTVNEKLFF
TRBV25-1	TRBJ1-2	CASSESNYGYTF
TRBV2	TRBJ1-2	CASSEEGAPYGYTF
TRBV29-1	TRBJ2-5	CSVGMRGQGTQYF
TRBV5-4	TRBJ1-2	CASSWDISNYGYTF
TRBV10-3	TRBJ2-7	CAISDPDRVGYEQYF
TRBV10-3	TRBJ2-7	CAISGTSGKSYEQYF
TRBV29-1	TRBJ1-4	CSVPGTGRGNEKLFF
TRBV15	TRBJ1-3	CATSRVVGTSGNTIYF
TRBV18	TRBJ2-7	CASSPTSGTGDYEQYF
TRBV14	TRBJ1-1	CASSQAANTEAFF
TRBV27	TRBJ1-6	CASSLSRVLQFNSPLHF
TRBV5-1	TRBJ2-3	CASSLSAGVPTDTQYF
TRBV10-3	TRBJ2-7	CAISEGRGRSYEQYF
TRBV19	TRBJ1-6	CASGYFLRDGLNSPLHF
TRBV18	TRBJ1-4	CASSPRSATNEKLFF
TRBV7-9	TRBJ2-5	CASSITDRGVETQYF
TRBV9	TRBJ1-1	CASSGDWGNTEAFF
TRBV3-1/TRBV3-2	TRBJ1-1	CASSRGSSALNTEAFF
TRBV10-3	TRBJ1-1	CAITSGQGDYKAFF
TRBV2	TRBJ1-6	CASSGTGQGVRNSPLHF
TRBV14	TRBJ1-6	CASSQVARASNSPLHF
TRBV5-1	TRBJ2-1	CASNFRDPMGEQFF
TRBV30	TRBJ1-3	CAWSPSPRGNTIYF
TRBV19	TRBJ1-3	CASSISPRLLWDTIYF
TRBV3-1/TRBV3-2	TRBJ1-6	CASSQEGQEGQSYNSPLHF
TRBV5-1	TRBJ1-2	CASSFTNYGYTF
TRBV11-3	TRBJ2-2	CASSFTNTGELFF
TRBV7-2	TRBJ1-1	CASRLQGDTEAFF
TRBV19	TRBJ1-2	CATLLSGYTF
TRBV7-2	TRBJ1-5	CASSLGTGGNQPQHF
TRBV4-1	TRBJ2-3	CASSQDISGGASTQYF
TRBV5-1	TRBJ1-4	CASSSTGMTNEKLFF
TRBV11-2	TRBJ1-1	CASSLKRNTEAFF
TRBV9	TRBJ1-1	CASSAFPGTPNTEAFF
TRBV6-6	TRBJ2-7	CASDGAYEQYF
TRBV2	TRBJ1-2	CASSEETGVNYGYTF
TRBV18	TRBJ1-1	CASSPLGNTEAFF
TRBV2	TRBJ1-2	CASSPGQGNGYGYTF
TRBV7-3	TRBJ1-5	CASSLSVEQPQHF
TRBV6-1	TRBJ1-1	CASSDTGRGGTEAFF
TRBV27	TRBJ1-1	CASSPKPGQVNTEAFF
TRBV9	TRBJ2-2	CASSVTGYPGELFF
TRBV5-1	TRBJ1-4	CASSKGPGNINEKLFF
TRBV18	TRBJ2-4	CASSPPGQGTAKNIQYF
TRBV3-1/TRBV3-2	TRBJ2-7	CASSSTYEQYF
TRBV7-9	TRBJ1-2	CASSLGSRETNYGYTF
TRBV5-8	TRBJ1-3	CASSLGTGNSGNTIYF